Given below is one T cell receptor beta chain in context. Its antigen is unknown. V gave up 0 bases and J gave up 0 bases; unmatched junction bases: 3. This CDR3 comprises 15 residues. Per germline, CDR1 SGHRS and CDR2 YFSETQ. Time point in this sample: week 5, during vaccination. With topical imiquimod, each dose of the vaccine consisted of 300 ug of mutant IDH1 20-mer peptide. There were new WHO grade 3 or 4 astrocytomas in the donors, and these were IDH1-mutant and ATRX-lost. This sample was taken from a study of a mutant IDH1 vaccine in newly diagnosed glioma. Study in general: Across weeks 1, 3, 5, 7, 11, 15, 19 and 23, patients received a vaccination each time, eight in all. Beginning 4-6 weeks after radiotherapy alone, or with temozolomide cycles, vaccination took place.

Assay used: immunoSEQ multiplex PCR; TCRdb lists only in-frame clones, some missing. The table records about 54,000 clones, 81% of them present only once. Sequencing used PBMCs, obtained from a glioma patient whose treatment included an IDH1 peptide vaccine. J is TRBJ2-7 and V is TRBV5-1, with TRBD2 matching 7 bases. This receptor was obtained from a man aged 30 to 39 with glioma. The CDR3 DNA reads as TGCGCCAGCAGCTTGGTACCGGGGGGCTCCTACGAGCAGTACTTC. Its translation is CASSLVPGGSYEQYF.